Shown below are 32 T cell receptor beta chains from a single sample sequenced in a study of response to subunit inactivated influenza vaccine. TCRdb redid the calling of the RT-PCR reads with MiXCR, one entry per CDR3 protein. The sample yields under 200,000 distinct CDR3 sequences, 9.5% to 13% seen once. The material sequenced was non-naive T cells sorted from PBMCs, taken about 6 weeks after vaccination. Receptors were obtained from a man aged 50 to 59 who received an inactivated influenza vaccine.

Only one count was recorded for this clonotype. The genes are TRBV30 and TRBJ1-5, with a weak D call TRBD1 (5 bases). V lost 5 bases to trimming and J lost 7 bases, with 12 bases between them. Germline V gives CDR1 GTSNPN, CDR2 SVGIG (reference sequence). This CDR3 spans 12 amino acids. DNA for the CDR3: TGTGCCTGGGGGGCCCCCGGGCAGCCCCAGCATTTT. It codes for CAWGAPGQPQHF.

This clonotype was observed many times. This chain links TRBV10-3 with TRBJ2-1; TRBD2 might be the D (7 bases). V was clipped by 11 bases and J by 2 bases, with 19 bases between them. The CDR3 consists of 15 residues. Germline values: CDR1 ENHRY, CDR2 SYGVKD. The CDR3 is CAAAGARITYNEQFF. The CDR3 DNA follows: TGTGCCGCCGCGGGGGCAAGAATCACCTACAATGAGCAGTTCTTC.

This clonotype was observed a few times. This chain connects TRBV2 to TRBJ2-7; 7 bases map to TRBD1. J lost 6 bases, V lost 7 bases, and 12 bases had no gene match. CDR1 and CDR2 from the germline V gene are SNHLY and FYNNEI. This CDR3 is 14 amino acids long. The CDR3 DNA sequence: TGTGCCAGCACCGAGGACAGGTGGGCGGGCGAGCAGTACTTC. It encodes CASTEDRWAGEQYF.

This clonotype came up a few times. The J gene is TRBJ2-3, the V gene TRBV28, with 8 nucleotides matching TRBD1. This CDR3 spans 13 amino acids. Trimming at V came to 6 bases and at J to 12 bases, leaving 11 bases not matched to a gene. The germline V gene encodes CDR1 MDHEN and CDR2 SYDVKM. This CDR3 is CASRFYGQGAQYF. CDR3 DNA: TGTGCCAGCAGGTTTTATGGGCAGGGGGCTCAGTATTTT.

This clonotype was seen a handful of times. The chain employs TRBV3-1 and TRBJ2-5, with 7 bases identical to TRBD2. The germline V gene has CDR1 LGHDT and CDR2 YNNKEL (reference sequence). The V and J ends lost 3 bases and 0 bases, in that order; junction bases with no gene match: 7. This CDR3 spans 16 amino acids. The CDR3 DNA reads TGTGCCAGCAGCCAGGTGTGGGGGGGGTACCAAGAGACCCAGTACTTC. Protein sequence: CASSQVWGGYQETQYF.

The chain uses TRBV10-3 and TRBJ2-5; TRBD1 agrees at 9 bases. V gave up 2 bases and J gave up 4 bases; unmatched junction bases: 5. Germline CDR1 is ENHRY and CDR2 is SYGVKD. The CDR3 totals 15 residues. CDR3 amino acids: CAISERGQGAETQYF. DNA of the CDR3: TGTGCCATCAGTGAGAGGGGACAGGGTGCAGAGACCCAGTACTTC.

This clonotype was found many times. The V call is TRBV7-7, the J call TRBJ2-1; 8 nucleotides agree with TRBD2. This CDR3 contains 16 residues. V shed 4 bases, J shed 7 bases, and the junction held 12 bases outside the gene matches. Germline V gene sequence: CDR1 SSHAT, CDR2 FNYEAQ (reference sequence). The CDR3 loop reads CASSSKPGTSGNEQFF. For the CDR3, the DNA is TGTGCCAGCAGCTCCAAACCCGGGACTAGTGGGAATGAGCAGTTCTTC.

This clonotype has only a few counts. The rearrangement links TRBV7-9 to TRBJ2-5; 9 bases line up with TRBD1. Germline V gene lookup returns CDR1 SEHNR and CDR2 FQNEAQ (reference sequence). With V trimmed by 5 bases and J by 1 base, 2 bases remained unmatched. The CDR3 covers 14 residues. The CDR3 reads CASSATGGQETQYF. CDR3 nucleotide sequence: TGTGCCAGCAGCGCGACAGGGGGCCAAGAGACCCAGTACTTC.

V and J are TRBV6-2 or TRBV6-3 and TRBJ2-1; TRBD2 matches at 7 bases. The germline CDR1 and CDR2 sequences are MNHEY and SVGEGT. The CDR3 loop spans 14 amino acids. Trimming cost V 8 bases and J 6 bases; bases outside gene matches: 10. CDR3: CASLVDGGGNEQFF. The CDR3 bases are TGTGCCAGCCTTGTGGATGGGGGGGGCAATGAGCAGTTCTTC.

This sequence joins TRBV29-1 and TRBJ2-3, with 11 bases lining up with TRBD2. Germline V gives CDR1 SQVTM, CDR2 ANQGSEA. J lost 0 bases, V lost 0 bases, and 2 bases had no gene match. The CDR3 spans 16 residues. CDR3 sequence reads: CSVEDRLAGSTDTQYF. CDR3 in DNA: TGCAGCGTTGAAGATCGACTAGCGGGGAGCACAGATACGCAGTATTTT.

This chain joins TRBV20-1 and TRBJ2-7; 14 nucleotides agree with TRBD2. The CDR3 covers 14 residues. J lost 4 bases, V lost 3 bases, and 2 bases had no gene match. Germline V gives CDR1 DFQATT, CDR2 SNEGSKA (reference sequence). CDR3 loop: CSASRTSGGYEQYF. CDR3 coding DNA: TGCAGTGCTAGCCGGACTAGCGGGGGGTACGAGCAGTACTTC.

This clonotype appeared a few times. Sequence at one end of the junction differs from germline and may be a read error. The rearrangement joins TRBV12-3 or TRBV12-4 to TRBJ2-7; 10 nucleotides line up with TRBD1. The CDR3 is 13 amino acids. This chain's CDR3 is CASSLGGQGTFRF. DNA for the CDR3: TGTGCCAGCAGTTTAGGGGGACAGGGGACGTTTCGCTTC.

This clonotype was found a few times. The CDR3 region is CASSQSAGRTEAFF. CDR3 nucleotides: TGTGCCAGCAGCCAATCGGCGGGGCGGACTGAAGCTTTCTTT. The chain links TRBV3-1 to TRBJ1-1; weak D call: TRBD1 (5 bases). The ends were cut back, 2 bases at V and 5 bases at J, with 12 bases in the middle. Germline V lookup: CDR1 LGHDT, CDR2 YNNKEL (reference sequence). The CDR3 runs to 14 residues.

This clonotype was found a few times. This rearrangement joins TRBV10-3 to TRBJ1-4, with D possibly being TRBD1 (6 bases). This CDR3 has 14 amino acids. Trimming shortened V by 0 bases and J by 5 bases, and 7 bases separated the two germline ends. Germline V lookup: CDR1 ENHRY, CDR2 SYGVKD. This CDR3 reads CAISESGGNEKLFF. CDR3 in DNA: TGTGCCATCAGTGAGTCCGGGGGCAATGAAAAACTGTTTTTT.

V is TRBV14 and J is TRBJ2-2, with TRBD1 as a possible D gene (6 bases). The germline V and J ends were trimmed by 4 bases and 6 bases, with 15 bases remaining between them. CDR3 size: 15 residues. From germline, CDR1 is SGHDN and CDR2 FVKESK. This CDR3 reads CASSPGTIPPGELFF. The CDR3 bases are TGTGCCAGCAGCCCCGGGACAATCCCCCCCGGGGAGCTGTTTTTT.

The genes are TRBV5-1 and TRBJ1-2; D is unresolved. Germline CDR1 reads SGHRS; CDR2 reads YFSETQ. This CDR3 contains 16 residues. V was cut by 10 bases and J by 2 bases, with 24 bases left in between. The CDR3 nucleotides read TGCGCCGGTCCCGTGCACAAGTTCGACAAGAACTATGGCTACACCTTC. Translating it yields CAGPVHKFDKNYGYTF.

This clonotype appeared a few times. The chain recombines TRBV15 with TRBJ2-3, with 11 bases matching TRBD1. CDR3 length: 15 residues. Germline CDR1 LNHNV, CDR2 YYDKDF (reference sequence). After removal of 8 bases from V and 5 bases from J, the junction contained 9 bases not matched to a gene. CDR3 sequence: CATDVGTGGKDTQYF. The CDR3, as DNA: TGTGCCACCGATGTAGGGACAGGGGGTAAAGATACGCAGTATTTT.

A note on this clonotype: The junction departs from the called germline gene at one end, perhaps through a read error. The chain joins TRBV2 to TRBJ2-2, with 8 bases lining up with TRBD2. CDR1 is SNHLY and CDR2 is FYNNEI in the germline V gene. This CDR3 is built from 17 residues. As DNA, the CDR3 is TGTGCCTGCAGCCTTCCCCCAGGACTAGCACTCACCGGGGAGCTGTTTTTT. It codes for CACSLPPGLALTGELFF. The variable domain in full, with the rest retrieved from reference TRBV2 and TRBJ2-2, is EPEVTQTPSHQVTQMGQEVILRCVPISNHLYFYWYRQILGQKVEFLVSFYNNEISEKSEIFDDQFSVERPDGSNFTLKIRSTKLEDSAMYFCACSLPPGLALTGELFFGEGSRLTVL.

This clonotype was counted ten times or more. V gene TRBV5-1 combines with J gene TRBJ2-7, with TRBD2 matching over 13 bases. CDR1 is SGHRS and CDR2 is YFSETQ in the germline V gene. Trimming at V came to 3 bases and at J to 0 bases, leaving 3 bases not matched to a gene. The CDR3 extends over 16 amino acids. CDR3 protein: CASSSGTSGNSYEQYF. CDR3 bases: TGCGCCAGCAGCTCCGGGACTAGCGGGAACTCCTACGAGCAGTACTTC.

The chain combines TRBV12-3 or TRBV12-4 with TRBJ2-3; D unclear. The CDR3 totals 13 residues. V lost 6 bases and J lost 2, with 9 bases in between. CDR3 bases: TGTGCCAGCAGCCTCTTTACCACAGATACGCAGTATTTT. Its protein is CASSLFTTDTQYF.

This clonotype showed up just a few times. The V call is TRBV5-5, the J call TRBJ2-1; a weak D match, TRBD2 (5 bases). V was trimmed by 4 bases and J by 1 base, leaving 12 bases between them. Germline V gives CDR1 SGHKS, CDR2 YYEKEE (reference sequence). The length of the CDR3 is 15 residues. The CDR3 sequence is CASSPRERSYNEQFF. The DNA for the CDR3 is TGTGCCAGCAGCCCGAGGGAGAGGTCCTACAATGAGCAGTTCTTC. The variable domain in full, with the rest retrieved from reference TRBV5-5 and TRBJ2-1, is DAGVTQSPTHLIKTRGQQVTLRCSPISGHKSVSWYQQVLGQGPQFIFQYYEKEERGRGNFPDRFSARQFPNYSSELNVNALLLGDSALYLCASSPRERSYNEQFFGPGTRLTVL.

There are a few counts of this clonotype. The V gene is TRBV9, the J gene TRBJ1-4, with 8 bases lining up with TRBD1. Trimming at V came to 4 bases and at J to 8 bases, leaving 10 bases not matched to a gene. Germline V lookup: CDR1 SGDLS, CDR2 YYNGEE. There are 15 residues in the CDR3. The CDR3, as DNA: TGTGCCAGCAGCCCTCAAACAGGGGGTGGAGAAAAACTGTTTTTT. It codes for CASSPQTGGGEKLFF.

J is TRBJ2-7 and V is TRBV19, with D unclear. The CDR3 runs to 14 residues. The V gene lost 8 bases and the J gene lost 4 bases, with 18 bases spanning the gap. Germline CDR1 and CDR2: LNHDA and SQIVND (reference sequence). The CDR3 loop reads CASSREGGFYEQYF. In DNA, the CDR3 is TGTGCCAGTTCACGTGAAGGCGGATTTTACGAGCAGTACTTC.

This clonotype was seen repeatedly, ten times or more. The V call is TRBV4-2, the J call TRBJ1-5; no clear D. Germline-derived CDR1 and CDR2 are LGHNA and YNFKEQ. This CDR3 is 14 amino acids long. Trimming pared 4 bases from V and 4 bases from J, leaving 11 bases between. The CDR3 bases are TGTGCCAGCAGCCCGCTTATCCAGAATCAGCCCCAGCATTTT. Encoded protein: CASSPLIQNQPQHF.

This clonotype turned up a few times. The V and J genes are TRBV6-2 or TRBV6-3 and TRBJ2-3; D is unresolved. Germline values: CDR1 MNHEY, CDR2 SVGEGT. The CDR3 sequence is 13 residues long. Trimming removed 2 bases at V and 5 bases at J, with 8 bases between. CDR3 region: CASSYLPLDTQYF. The DNA of the CDR3 is TGTGCCAGCAGTTACCTCCCTTTAGATACGCAGTATTTT.

The V call is TRBV5-1, the J call TRBJ2-3; 10 nucleotides line up with TRBD1. The CDR3 extends over 15 amino acids. V lost 4 bases, J lost 1 base, and 3 bases stayed unmatched. CDR1 is SGHRS and CDR2 is YFSETQ in the germline V gene. CDR3 protein: CASSKGTGGTDTQYF. CDR3 DNA: TGCGCCAGCAGCAAGGGGACAGGGGGCACAGATACGCAGTATTTT. The full variable domain, completed using reference TRBV5-1 and TRBJ2-3, is KAGVTQTPRYLIKTRGQQVTLSCSPISGHRSVSWYQQTPGQGLQFLFEYFSETQRNKGNFPGRFSGRQFSNSRSEMNVSTLELGDSALYLCASSKGTGGTDTQYFGPGTRLTVL.

J is TRBJ1-1 and V is TRBV25-1; D is perhaps TRBD1 (6 bases). Per germline, CDR1 MGHDK and CDR2 SYGVNS. V lost 5 bases to trimming and J lost 3 bases, with 10 bases between them. The CDR3 runs 13 residues. The CDR3 nucleotides are TGTGCCAGCAGTTCAGGGGCGGACACTGAAGCTTTCTTT. It yields the protein CASSSGADTEAFF.

This clonotype was recorded a few times. The chain joins TRBV7-2 to TRBJ1-3; D is undetermined. The V end was cut by 5 bases, the J end by 8 bases, with 13 bases between. CDR3 length equals 13 residues. Germline V CDR1 and CDR2: SGHTA, FQGNSA. This CDR3 is CASSPSSGYTIYF. CDR3 nucleotide sequence: TGTGCCAGCAGCCCCTCCTCGGGGTACACCATATATTTT.

The rearrangement joins TRBV13 to TRBJ1-1, with 8 bases fitting TRBD1. Germline V CDR1 and CDR2: PRHDT, FYEKMQ (reference sequence). V dropped 2 bases and J dropped 1; count of bases not matched to a gene: 3. The CDR3 sequence is 15 residues long. CDR3 in amino acids: CASSLTGGGNTEAFF. The CDR3 DNA is TGTGCCAGCAGCTTAACAGGGGGTGGGAACACTGAAGCTTTCTTT.

This chain uses TRBV5-5 with TRBJ2-3; TRBD2 is a possible D gene (6 bases). The CDR3 is made up of 15 amino acids. Germline CDR1 reads SGHKS; CDR2 reads YYEKEE (reference sequence). V was clipped by 1 base and J by 1 base, with 10 bases between them. The DNA of the CDR3 is TGTGCCAGCAGCTTGCCTGGCGGGGGCACAGATACGCAGTATTTT. This codes for CASSLPGGGTDTQYF.

This clonotype occurred many times. The gene calls are TRBV11-2 and TRBJ2-5; no reliable D call. The germline gives CDR1 SGHAT, CDR2 FQNNGV. With 4 bases removed from V and 5 bases from J, the gap between germline ends came to 5 bases. The CDR3 is made up of 11 amino acids. CDR3 in amino acids: CASSYWETQYF. In DNA form, the CDR3 reads TGTGCCAGCAGCTACTGGGAGACCCAGTACTTC.

The genes are TRBV6-5 and TRBJ1-4; 8 bases fit TRBD1. CDR3 length: 14 amino acids. Germline values: CDR1 MNHEY, CDR2 SVGAGI. V shed 3 bases, J shed 8 bases, and the junction held 5 bases outside the gene matches. CDR3 protein: CASSYRGQDEKLFF. In DNA, the CDR3 is TGTGCCAGCAGTTATCGGGGACAGGACGAAAAACTGTTTTTT.